This is a list of T cell receptor beta chains from one sample in a study of T cells in Graves' hyperthyroidism and ophthalmopathy. Via MiXCR, TCRdb re-called the multiplex PCR reads, giving one row per CDR3 protein. The data contain about 200,000 distinct CDR3 sequences, approximately 16% of them singletons. Sequenced sample: blood. The receptors shown here come from a middle-aged man with Graves' hyperthyroidism. Each CDR3 is given with its conserved first and last residue. A D gene is named only where the DNA matches it firmly. Clone size is given for some rows only: seen once, a few or many times, or a class if the clone is expanded.

abundance: -
v_gene: TRBV20-1
j_gene: TRBJ2-7
d_gene: TRBD1
CDR3nt: TGCAGTGCTGAGGGGACAGGGGACGAGCAGTACTTC
CDR3aa: CSAEGTGDEQYF

abundance: many
v_gene: TRBV5-1
j_gene: TRBJ2-5
d_gene: TRBD1
CDR3nt: TGCGCCAGCAGCTTACAGGGGGCGGGTGAGACCCAGTACTTC
CDR3aa: CASSLQGAGETQYF

abundance: few
v_gene: TRBV7-3
j_gene: TRBJ2-2
d_gene: -
CDR3nt: TGTGCCAGCAGCCGTGGGGGGCCGGGCACCGGGGAGCTGTTTTTT
CDR3aa: CASSRGGPGTGELFF

abundance: many
v_gene: TRBV28
j_gene: TRBJ1-2
d_gene: TRBD1
CDR3nt: TGTGCCAGCAGCCTAGGACAGGGATGGTACTACACCTTC
CDR3aa: CASSLGQGWYYTF

abundance: few
v_gene: TRBV5-1
j_gene: TRBJ1-4
d_gene: -
CDR3nt: TGCGCCAGCAGCTACGGACTGAATAATGAAAAACTGTTTTTT
CDR3aa: CASSYGLNNEKLFF

abundance: few
v_gene: TRBV9
j_gene: TRBJ1-1
d_gene: TRBD1
CDR3nt: TGTGCCAGCGGACAGGATCATACCATGAACACTGAAGCTTTCTTT
CDR3aa: CASGQDHTMNTEAFF

abundance: few
v_gene: TRBV9
j_gene: TRBJ1-4
d_gene: -
CDR3nt: TGTGCCAGCAGCCCACTGGGCGGGGAAAAACTGTTTTTT
CDR3aa: CASSPLGGEKLFF

abundance: many
v_gene: TRBV2
j_gene: TRBJ1-3
d_gene: TRBD1
CDR3nt: TGTGCCAGCAGACCCGGGACAGGGAGTGGAAACACCATATATTTT
CDR3aa: CASRPGTGSGNTIYF

abundance: few
v_gene: TRBV5-4
j_gene: TRBJ2-3
d_gene: TRBD2
CDR3nt: TGTGCCAGCCAGCTAGCGGAGGCCACAGATACGCAGTATTTT
CDR3aa: CASQLAEATDTQYF

abundance: many
v_gene: TRBV2
j_gene: TRBJ1-1
d_gene: -
CDR3nt: TGTGCCAGCAGTTATACAGGGATTTCCACTGAAGCTTTCTTT
CDR3aa: CASSYTGISTEAFF

abundance: many
v_gene: TRBV7-9
j_gene: TRBJ2-7
d_gene: -
CDR3nt: TGTGCCAGCAGCTTAGAGGACTCACCCTACGAGCAGTACTTC
CDR3aa: CASSLEDSPYEQYF

abundance: many
v_gene: TRBV20-1
j_gene: TRBJ2-3
d_gene: -
CDR3nt: TGCAGTGCTGGATACCGGGACTCCCATCCAGATACGCAGTATTTT
CDR3aa: CSAGYRDSHPDTQYF

abundance: few
v_gene: TRBV5-1
j_gene: TRBJ1-1
d_gene: -
CDR3nt: TGCGCCAGCAGCATCTCGCGGGACACTGAAGCTTTCTTT
CDR3aa: CASSISRDTEAFF

abundance: -
v_gene: TRBV4-3
j_gene: TRBJ1-2
d_gene: -
CDR3nt: TGCGCCAGCAGCCAAGGACTCTCTTCCGGCTATGGCTACACCTTC
CDR3aa: CASSQGLSSGYGYTF

abundance: -
v_gene: TRBV24-1
j_gene: TRBJ2-3
d_gene: -
CDR3nt: TGTGCCACCAGTAGGCGAGACGATACGCAGTATTTT
CDR3aa: CATSRRDDTQYF

abundance: -
v_gene: TRBV29-1
j_gene: TRBJ2-1
d_gene: -
CDR3nt: TGCAGCGTTGAAGGATATCCCAGGTCTGAGCAGTTCTTC
CDR3aa: CSVEGYPRSEQFF

abundance: -
v_gene: TRBV6-6
j_gene: TRBJ2-5
d_gene: -
CDR3nt: TGTGCCAGCAGTTACCAGGGAACTCAGTACTTC
CDR3aa: CASSYQGTQYF

abundance: many
v_gene: TRBV20-1
j_gene: TRBJ2-7
d_gene: -
CDR3nt: TGCAGTGCTAGACCGACAGATAACTCCTACGAGCAGTACTTC
CDR3aa: CSARPTDNSYEQYF

abundance: many
v_gene: TRBV2
j_gene: TRBJ2-7
d_gene: -
CDR3nt: TGTGCCAGCAGTGTACACGGGGACTACGAGCAGTACTTC
CDR3aa: CASSVHGDYEQYF

abundance: -
v_gene: TRBV5-1
j_gene: TRBJ2-2
d_gene: -
CDR3nt: TGCGCCAGCATTGCCAGACCCGACGCCGGGGAGCTGTTTTTT
CDR3aa: CASIARPDAGELFF

abundance: many
v_gene: TRBV5-1
j_gene: TRBJ1-2
d_gene: -
CDR3nt: TGCGCCAGCAGCCAAATGGACAGTCTCTATGGCTACACCTTC
CDR3aa: CASSQMDSLYGYTF

abundance: many
v_gene: TRBV3-1
j_gene: TRBJ1-1
d_gene: -
CDR3nt: TGTGCCAGCAGCCATCACAGGGATGGCACTGAAGCTTTCTTT
CDR3aa: CASSHHRDGTEAFF

abundance: -
v_gene: TRBV19
j_gene: TRBJ1-1
d_gene: TRBD1
CDR3nt: TGTGCCAGTAGTAAAAATCGGGACAGGGAAGCTTTCTTT
CDR3aa: CASSKNRDREAFF

abundance: -
v_gene: TRBV5-6
j_gene: TRBJ1-4
d_gene: -
CDR3nt: TGTGCCAGCAGCTTGAGAGTTGGGGAAAAACTGTTTTTT
CDR3aa: CASSLRVGEKLFF

abundance: many
v_gene: TRBV2
j_gene: TRBJ2-7
d_gene: TRBD1
CDR3nt: TGTGCCAGCACCGGGACAGGGTGGGAGCAGTACTTC
CDR3aa: CASTGTGWEQYF

abundance: many
v_gene: TRBV7-2
j_gene: TRBJ1-2
d_gene: -
CDR3nt: TGTGCCAGCAGCCCGGACCGACAGGTCTATGGCTACACCTTC
CDR3aa: CASSPDRQVYGYTF

abundance: few
v_gene: TRBV19
j_gene: TRBJ2-5
d_gene: TRBD2
CDR3nt: TGTGCCAGTAGTATCTCGGGACTAGCGGGGGAGACCCAGTACTTC
CDR3aa: CASSISGLAGETQYF

abundance: many
v_gene: TRBV2
j_gene: TRBJ1-2
d_gene: -
CDR3nt: TGTGCCAGCTCTGTGGACAGAGACTATGGCTACACCTTC
CDR3aa: CASSVDRDYGYTF

abundance: many
v_gene: TRBV7-6
j_gene: TRBJ2-3
d_gene: -
CDR3nt: TGTGCCAGCAGCTTCCAAAGGGGCACAGATACGCAGTATTTT
CDR3aa: CASSFQRGTDTQYF

abundance: once
v_gene: TRBV6-9
j_gene: TRBJ1-5
d_gene: -
CDR3nt: TGTGCCAGCAGTTACCCAGCAGGGGAGAACCAGCCCCAGCATTTT
CDR3aa: CASSYPAGENQPQHF

abundance: few
v_gene: TRBV15
j_gene: TRBJ1-2
d_gene: -
CDR3nt: TGTGCCACCAGCAGAGAAGTCAACTATGGCTACACCTTC
CDR3aa: CATSREVNYGYTF

abundance: many
v_gene: TRBV20-1
j_gene: TRBJ2-2
d_gene: -
CDR3nt: TGCAGTGCTAGAGTGGGGGTATACGGGGAGCTGTTTTTT
CDR3aa: CSARVGVYGELFF

abundance: -
v_gene: TRBV9
j_gene: TRBJ2-1
d_gene: TRBD2
CDR3nt: TGTGCCAGCAGCGAACGACTAGCGGGGGGTCGGAATGAGCAGTTCTTC
CDR3aa: CASSERLAGGRNEQFF

abundance: -
v_gene: TRBV3-1
j_gene: TRBJ1-5
d_gene: -
CDR3nt: TGTGCCAGCAGCCAAGATTCTTCCGGTTATAGCAATCAGCCCCAGCATTTT
CDR3aa: CASSQDSSGYSNQPQHF

abundance: -
v_gene: TRBV27
j_gene: TRBJ2-1
d_gene: TRBD2
CDR3nt: TGTGCCAGCGGCCGGACTAGCGGCAATGAGCAGTTCTTC
CDR3aa: CASGRTSGNEQFF

abundance: many
v_gene: TRBV6-1
j_gene: TRBJ2-3
d_gene: -
CDR3nt: TGTGCCAGCAGCGAAAGTCAGGCCGATACGCAGTATTTT
CDR3aa: CASSESQADTQYF

abundance: many
v_gene: TRBV3-1
j_gene: TRBJ2-1
d_gene: TRBD2
CDR3nt: TGTGCCAGCATCGGCGGGGGGCCCAACAATGAGCAGTTCTTC
CDR3aa: CASIGGGPNNEQFF

abundance: -
v_gene: TRBV5-1
j_gene: TRBJ2-5
d_gene: -
CDR3nt: TGCGCCAGCAGCTTGAACGGGGACGGACAAGAGACCCAGTACTTC
CDR3aa: CASSLNGDGQETQYF

abundance: many
v_gene: TRBV7-9
j_gene: TRBJ1-6
d_gene: TRBD1
CDR3nt: TGTGCCAGCACCTCCCAGGGACAGCCACGTTCACCCCTCCACTTT
CDR3aa: CASTSQGQPRSPLHF

abundance: -
v_gene: TRBV4-3
j_gene: TRBJ2-5
d_gene: -
CDR3nt: TGCGCCAGCAGCCAATTTCAGGGTCAAGGGACCCAGTACTTC
CDR3aa: CASSQFQGQGTQYF

abundance: many
v_gene: TRBV12-3/TRBV12-4
j_gene: TRBJ1-1
d_gene: -
CDR3nt: TGTGCCAGCAGTATCTATAACACTGAAGCTTTCTTT
CDR3aa: CASSIYNTEAFF

abundance: -
v_gene: TRBV28
j_gene: TRBJ2-4
d_gene: -
CDR3nt: TGTGCCAGCAGTTTTATTGGGGAGGCCAAAAACATTCAGTACTTC
CDR3aa: CASSFIGEAKNIQYF

abundance: few
v_gene: TRBV27
j_gene: TRBJ2-1
d_gene: TRBD1
CDR3nt: TGTGCCACTCGACCGGGACAGGGGGGCAATGAGCAGTTCTTC
CDR3aa: CATRPGQGGNEQFF

abundance: -
v_gene: TRBV2
j_gene: TRBJ2-6
d_gene: TRBD1
CDR3nt: TGTGCCAGCAAACAGGGGGCCTTTAGCTCTGGGGCCAACGTCCTGACTTTC
CDR3aa: CASKQGAFSSGANVLTF

abundance: many
v_gene: TRBV28
j_gene: TRBJ2-3
d_gene: -
CDR3nt: TGTGCCACTGAGGTCCAGGGCGGCACAGATACGCAGTATTTT
CDR3aa: CATEVQGGTDTQYF

abundance: many
v_gene: TRBV6-6
j_gene: TRBJ2-1
d_gene: TRBD2
CDR3nt: TGTGCCAGCAGTTACTACCGGGGGGGGAGCTCCTACAATGAGCAGTTCTTC
CDR3aa: CASSYYRGGSSYNEQFF

abundance: many
v_gene: TRBV5-1
j_gene: TRBJ2-1
d_gene: TRBD1
CDR3nt: TGCGCCAGCAGCTTGGACGGGACAGGGGGCAATGAGCAGTTCTTC
CDR3aa: CASSLDGTGGNEQFF

abundance: many
v_gene: TRBV7-2
j_gene: TRBJ1-2
d_gene: -
CDR3nt: TGTGCCAGCAGCTTACCGGGGGCGCAGCAAGGCTACACCTTC
CDR3aa: CASSLPGAQQGYTF

abundance: many
v_gene: TRBV20-1
j_gene: TRBJ2-3
d_gene: TRBD2
CDR3nt: TGCAGTGCGCAACTAGCGGGGGGTCAGGATACGCAGTATTTT
CDR3aa: CSAQLAGGQDTQYF

abundance: many
v_gene: TRBV3-1
j_gene: TRBJ2-1
d_gene: -
CDR3nt: TGTGCCAGCAGCCAGAGGGACCACTTGGGTGAGCAGTTCTTC
CDR3aa: CASSQRDHLGEQFF

abundance: many
v_gene: TRBV7-9
j_gene: TRBJ2-5
d_gene: TRBD1
CDR3nt: TGTGCCAGCAGCTTACTTTCAGGGGGCTTTTCCCAAGAGACCCAGTACTTC
CDR3aa: CASSLLSGGFSQETQYF

abundance: -
v_gene: TRBV7-2
j_gene: TRBJ1-2
d_gene: -
CDR3nt: TGTGCCAGCAGCTTAGCCTATATACAGGGTAGCTATGGCTACACCTTC
CDR3aa: CASSLAYIQGSYGYTF

abundance: many
v_gene: TRBV20-1
j_gene: TRBJ2-5
d_gene: TRBD2
CDR3nt: TGCAGTGCTATTCTAGCGGCGATTCGGCTGGAGACCCAGTACTTC
CDR3aa: CSAILAAIRLETQYF

abundance: -
v_gene: TRBV7-6
j_gene: TRBJ2-1
d_gene: -
CDR3nt: TGTGCCAGCCGGTTGGCTGGGTCAGGTGGCGGCAATGAGCAGTTCTTC
CDR3aa: CASRLAGSGGGNEQFF

abundance: few
v_gene: TRBV7-8
j_gene: TRBJ1-2
d_gene: TRBD1
CDR3nt: TGTGCCAGCAACGAACGGACAGGCTATGGCTACACCTTC
CDR3aa: CASNERTGYGYTF

abundance: many
v_gene: TRBV20-1
j_gene: TRBJ2-7
d_gene: -
CDR3nt: TGCAGTGCTAGAGAGACTCGCTCCTACGAGCAGTACTTC
CDR3aa: CSARETRSYEQYF

abundance: many
v_gene: TRBV2
j_gene: TRBJ1-5
d_gene: -
CDR3nt: TGTGCCAGCACCCAAGACAGAATCAATCAGCCCCAGCATTTT
CDR3aa: CASTQDRINQPQHF

abundance: many
v_gene: TRBV12-3/TRBV12-4
j_gene: TRBJ1-5
d_gene: -
CDR3nt: TGTGCCAGCACCTCCTTTGGGGGTTCGGGCAATCAGCCCCAGCATTTT
CDR3aa: CASTSFGGSGNQPQHF

abundance: many
v_gene: TRBV6-1
j_gene: TRBJ2-2
d_gene: TRBD2
CDR3nt: TGTGCCAGTCCGGGACTAGCTTCTCGCACCGGGGAGCTGTTTTTT
CDR3aa: CASPGLASRTGELFF

abundance: many
v_gene: TRBV7-9
j_gene: TRBJ2-2
d_gene: -
CDR3nt: TGTGCCAGCAGCTTAGGTTCGGACACCGGGGAGCTGTTTTTT
CDR3aa: CASSLGSDTGELFF